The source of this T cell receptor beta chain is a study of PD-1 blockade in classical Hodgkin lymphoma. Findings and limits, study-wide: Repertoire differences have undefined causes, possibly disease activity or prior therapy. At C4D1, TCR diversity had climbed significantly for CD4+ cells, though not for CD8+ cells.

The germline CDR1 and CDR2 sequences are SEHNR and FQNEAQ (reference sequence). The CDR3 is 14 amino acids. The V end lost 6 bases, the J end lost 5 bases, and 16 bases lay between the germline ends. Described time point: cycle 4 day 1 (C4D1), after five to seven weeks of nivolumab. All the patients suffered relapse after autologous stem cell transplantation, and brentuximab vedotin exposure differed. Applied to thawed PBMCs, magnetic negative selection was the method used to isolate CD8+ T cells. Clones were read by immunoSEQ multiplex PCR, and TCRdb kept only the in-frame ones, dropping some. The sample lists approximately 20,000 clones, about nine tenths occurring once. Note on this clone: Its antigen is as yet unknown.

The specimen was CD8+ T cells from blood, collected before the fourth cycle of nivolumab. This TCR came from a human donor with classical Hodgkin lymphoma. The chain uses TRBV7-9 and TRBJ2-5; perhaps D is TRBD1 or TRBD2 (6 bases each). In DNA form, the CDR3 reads TGTGCCAGCAGGTCCGGGGGCGCGGGGGAGACCCAGTACTTC. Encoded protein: CASRSGGAGETQYF.